This section outlines one T cell receptor (beta chain) sequence together with its context. The antigen is unknown. This sample stems from a study of shared clonotypes between healthy human individuals. Study observations and caveats: Naive CD4 clonotypes overlapped across a handful of donors at about 5.2%. It was the non-shared clonotypes that had lower generation probabilities than clonotypes shared by all four donors. Estimated clonotype richness was generally higher in naive than memory subsets.

The length of the CDR3 is 13 residues. Germline CDR1 SGHDT, CDR2 YYEEEE. Trimming stripped 2 bases from V and 3 bases from J, with 5 bases between. Using 200 ng DNA, tens of thousands of T cell genomes, the sorted-subset replicate PCRs were run. The repertoire was sequenced with immunoSEQ multiplex PCR; TCRdb's copy has only in-frame clones and lacks some. This repertoire shows 600,000 to 750,000 clones, roughly 87% found once; its top ten account for around a third. Input material: memory CD8+ T cells from PBMCs. The subset: CD45RO+ cells pooled with CCR7-negative TemRA cells. The V and J genes are TRBV5-6 and TRBJ1-4; D gene unclear. This TCR was sampled from a man between 18 and 35 years old in good health. Some clones in this sample may be carry-over from other donors' samples. CDR3 DNA: TGTGCCAGCAGCTTTTCCTCTAATGAAAAACTGTTTTTT. Its protein is CASSFSSNEKLFF.